Listed below are T cell receptor beta chains from one sample, sequenced in a study of T cell repertoires in cytomegalovirus infection. No antigen is known for these receptors. TCRdb used MiXCR to reprocess the reads, holding one entry per CDR3 protein. The sample includes fewer than 350,000 distinct CDR3 sequences, around 29% of them seen just once. The source was cultured PBMCs, collected from culture after CMV antigen stimulation. The receptor set was obtained from a human donor in good health (CMV status not recorded). Some clones in this sample may be carry-over from other donors' samples. The CDR3 runs from the conserved cysteine through the conserved F or W. D genes are given only for firm matches. Not every row has a clone size; where given, it reads once, few, many or a size class.

J gene | V gene | D gene | CDR3 length | clone size | CDR3 protein | CDR3 DNA
TRBJ2-3 | TRBV7-9 | . | 16 | many | CASSLYVTSGTDTQYF | TGTGCCAGCAGCTTATATGTGACTAGTGGCACAGATACGCAGTATTTT
TRBJ1-2 | TRBV27 | TRBD1 | 16 | . | CASSLSLDREMKGYTF | TGTGCCAGCAGTCTCTCTTTGGACAGGGAAATGAAGGGCTACACCTTC
TRBJ1-5 | TRBV6-6 | . | 13 | few | CAIEGMGNQPQHF | TGTGCCATCGAGGGAATGGGCAATCAGCCCCAGCATTTT
TRBJ2-7 | TRBV27 | TRBD2 | 15 | . | CASRSTSGTSYEQYF | TGTGCCAGCAGGTCTACTAGCGGGACCTCCTACGAGCAGTACTTC
TRBJ2-3 | TRBV9 | TRBD2 | 19 | once | CASSVGARGLAGPTDTQYF | TGTGCCAGCAGCGTAGGGGCTCGAGGACTAGCGGGACCCACAGATACGCAGTATTTT
TRBJ2-5 | TRBV2 | . | 14 | many | CASSVGRDQETQYF | TGTGCCAGCAGCGTTGGCAGGGACCAAGAGACCCAGTACTTC
TRBJ2-7 | TRBV5-6 | TRBD1 | 13 | . | CASSPGQIYEQYF | TGTGCCAGCAGCCCGGGACAGATCTACGAGCAGTACTTC
TRBJ1-1 | TRBV12-3/TRBV12-4 | . | 14 | few | CASSSWTEHTEAFF | TGTGCCAGCAGTAGCTGGACAGAGCACACTGAAGCTTTCTTT
TRBJ1-5 | TRBV20-1 | . | 16 | . | CSATDFRGMDNQPQHF | TGCAGTGCCACTGATTTCAGGGGCATGGACAATCAGCCCCAGCATTTT
TRBJ2-7 | TRBV7-2 | . | 17 | . | CASSLSGRGESPYEQYF | TGTGCCAGCAGCTTATCCGGTCGCGGAGAGAGCCCTTACGAGCAGTACTTC
TRBJ1-1 | TRBV12-3/TRBV12-4 | . | 13 | . | CAGRGDMNTEAFF | TGTGCCGGCAGAGGGGACATGAACACTGAAGCTTTCTTT
TRBJ2-2 | TRBV10-3 | TRBD2 | 14 | few | CAIMRDYDTGELFF | TGTGCCATCATGCGGGACTACGACACCGGGGAGCTGTTTTTT
TRBJ2-5 | TRBV7-9 | TRBD1 | 13 | . | CASSLTGKKTQYF | TGTGCCAGCAGCCTGACAGGGAAGAAGACCCAGTACTTC
TRBJ1-1 | TRBV19 | TRBD1 | 17 | . | CASSLSGQGALDTEAFF | TGTGCCAGTAGTCTTTCGGGACAGGGGGCGTTGGACACTGAAGCTTTCTTT
TRBJ1-1 | TRBV12-3/TRBV12-4 | . | 14 | . | CASSPDSLNTEAFF | TGTGCCAGCAGCCCGGACAGTCTGAACACTGAAGCTTTCTTT
TRBJ2-1 | TRBV24-1 | . | 13 | . | CATSDYRVGEQFF | TGTGCCACCAGTGATTACAGGGTTGGAGAGCAGTTCTTC
TRBJ2-2 | TRBV6-1 | . | 16 | . | CASSEEVQEYTGELFF | TGTGCCAGCAGTGAAGAAGTACAGGAATACACCGGGGAGCTGTTTTTT
TRBJ1-5 | TRBV19 | TRBD1 | 16 | . | CASSWGTGGFGQPQHF | TGTGCCAGTAGCTGGGGGACAGGGGGCTTTGGTCAGCCCCAGCATTTT
TRBJ1-2 | TRBV19 | . | 13 | few | CASSVAGNRGYTF | TGTGCCAGTAGTGTTGCCGGCAACAGGGGCTACACCTTC
TRBJ2-7 | TRBV7-9 | . | 15 | many | CASSRLPGQTYEQYF | TGTGCCAGCAGCCGTCTTCCGGGACAAACCTACGAGCAGTACTTC
TRBJ2-1 | TRBV5-1 | TRBD2 | 16 | . | CASSLASGQVYNEQFF | TGCGCCAGCAGCTTGGCTAGCGGGCAAGTTTACAATGAGCAGTTCTTC
TRBJ1-5 | TRBV19 | . | 15 | . | CASSIDRILNQPQHF | TGTGCCAGTAGTATAGATCGGATTTTGAATCAGCCCCAGCATTTT
TRBJ1-1 | TRBV12-3/TRBV12-4 | TRBD1 | 14 | . | CASTRDRGLTEAFF | TGTGCCAGCACCCGGGACAGGGGGCTCACTGAAGCTTTCTTT
TRBJ1-6 | TRBV15 | TRBD1 | 15 | . | CATSPTGERSSPLHF | TGTGCCACCAGCCCGACAGGGGAGAGGAGCTCACCCCTCCACTTT
TRBJ1-5 | TRBV4-1 | . | 16 | . | CASSLSGTTSNQPQHF | TGCGCCAGCAGCCTATCCGGGACTACTAGCAATCAGCCCCAGCATTTT
TRBJ1-3 | TRBV19 | . | 15 | . | CASSIRPSSGNTIYF | TGTGCCAGTAGTATACGACCGAGCTCTGGAAACACCATATATTTT
TRBJ2-2 | TRBV7-3 | TRBD1 | 15 | many | CASRPPGQDTGELFF | TGTGCCAGCAGGCCACCTGGACAGGACACCGGGGAGCTGTTTTTT
TRBJ2-5 | TRBV15 | . | 15 | . | CATSRDPPGVETQYF | TGTGCCACCAGCAGAGACCCCCCGGGGGTGGAGACCCAGTACTTC
TRBJ1-6 | TRBV6-4 | TRBD1 | 14 | . | CASSDSGGNSPLHF | TGTGCCAGCAGTGACTCAGGGGGCAATTCACCCCTCCACTTT
TRBJ2-7 | TRBV6-1 | TRBD1 | 14 | many | CASSEPGQGHEQYF | TGTGCCAGCAGTGAACCGGGACAGGGCCACGAGCAGTACTTC
TRBJ2-3 | TRBV24-1 | TRBD1 | 15 | . | CATSDPGTGVGTQYF | TGTGCCACCAGTGATCCTGGGACAGGGGTTGGTACGCAGTATTTT
TRBJ1-1 | TRBV19 | . | 15 | few | CASSVDGTGGTEAFF | TGTGCCAGTAGTGTGGACGGTACCGGGGGCACTGAAGCTTTCTTT
TRBJ2-7 | TRBV20-1 | . | 12 | . | CSARVGDYEQYF | TGCAGTGCTAGAGTCGGTGACTACGAGCAGTACTTC
TRBJ2-7 | TRBV15 | TRBD2 | 21 | . | CATSRASGGGLAGTSSYEQYF | TGTGCCACCAGCAGAGCGTCTGGCGGCGGACTAGCGGGGACGAGCTCCTACGAGCAGTACTTC
TRBJ2-1 | TRBV7-3 | . | 12 | few | CASSYQGGEQFF | TGTGCCAGCAGCTACCAGGGAGGTGAGCAGTTCTTC
TRBJ2-3 | TRBV10-3 | . | 15 | few | CAISESDGGTDTQYF | TGTGCCATCAGTGAGTCGGACGGAGGGACAGATACGCAGTATTTT
TRBJ2-2 | TRBV7-2 | . | 18 | few | CASSLKSGGPLSTGELFF | TGTGCCAGCAGCTTGAAAAGCGGAGGGCCCCTTTCCACCGGGGAGCTGTTTTTT
TRBJ2-3 | TRBV25-1 | . | 13 | . | CASSESIGDTQYF | TGTGCCAGCAGTGAATCGATCGGGGATACGCAGTATTTT
TRBJ1-2 | TRBV10-2 | . | 14 | few | CASTPQSSGYGYTF | TGCGCCAGCACTCCCCAGTCGTCAGGCTATGGCTACACCTTC
TRBJ2-4 | TRBV12-3/TRBV12-4 | . | 19 | many | CASRARTVRDLYAKNIQYF | TGTGCCAGCAGGGCAAGGACCGTTAGGGACCTCTACGCCAAAAACATTCAGTACTTC
TRBJ2-1 | TRBV12-3/TRBV12-4 | TRBD2 | 14 | few | CASIPGLAINEQFF | TGTGCCAGCATCCCGGGACTAGCTATAAATGAGCAGTTCTTC
TRBJ2-7 | TRBV11-2 | . | 15 | . | CASSLDQGFGHEQYF | TGTGCCAGCAGCTTAGATCAGGGATTTGGACACGAGCAGTACTTC
TRBJ2-2 | TRBV6-1 | . | 13 | few | CAGFGYYTGELFF | TGTGCCGGCTTCGGGTATTACACCGGGGAGCTGTTTTTT
TRBJ1-1 | TRBV7-2 | . | 16 | few | CASSLYRSHAGTEAFF | TGTGCCAGCAGCTTATACCGTTCCCACGCGGGCACTGAAGCTTTCTTT
TRBJ2-7 | TRBV27 | TRBD2 | 15 | . | CASSLGSSGKNEQYF | TGTGCCAGCAGTTTAGGTTCTAGCGGGAAGAACGAGCAGTACTTC
TRBJ1-3 | TRBV5-4 | . | 17 | . | CASSPARSQDSGNTIYF | TGTGCCAGCAGCCCGGCCCGGTCACAGGACTCTGGAAACACCATATATTTT
TRBJ1-2 | TRBV7-2 | TRBD1 | 17 | many | CASSLGQGSRLNYGYTF | TGTGCCAGCAGCTTAGGACAGGGCAGTCGGTTAAACTATGGCTACACCTTC
TRBJ1-2 | TRBV6-1 | . | 11 | once | CASSASLGYTF | TGTGCCAGCAGTGCATCACTAGGCTACACCTTC
TRBJ1-4 | TRBV7-8 | TRBD1 | 15 | . | CASSNRGQGHEKLFF | TGTGCCAGCAGCAATAGGGGACAGGGTCATGAAAAACTGTTTTTT
TRBJ1-5 | TRBV15 | . | 17 | . | CATSSAGLRDSNQPQHF | TGTGCCACCAGCAGCGCTGGGTTACGGGATAGCAATCAGCCCCAGCATTTT
TRBJ2-3 | TRBV7-8 | TRBD2 | 17 | . | CASRRLAGGRGTDTQYF | TGTGCCAGCCGCCGACTAGCGGGAGGGCGCGGGACAGATACGCAGTATTTT
TRBJ2-5 | TRBV4-2 | TRBD1 | 13 | few | CASSQDFGTVKYF | TGTGCCAGCAGCCAAGATTTCGGGACAGTAAAGTACTTC
TRBJ1-3 | TRBV12-3/TRBV12-4 | . | 16 | . | CANSFLGVGRGNTIYF | TGTGCCAACAGTTTTTTAGGGGTTGGCAGGGGAAACACCATATATTTT
TRBJ1-5 | TRBV7-8 | TRBD1 | 16 | . | CASSLIGQGFGQPQHF | TGTGCCAGCAGCTTAATAGGACAGGGGTTTGGTCAGCCCCAGCATTTT